Each of the 17 T cell receptor beta chains below was sequenced from the same sample in a study of human T cells and chemical hapten exposure. Indicated time point: patch test 1, 2 weeks after DPC sensitization. The treatment here: therapeutic diphenylcyclopropenone sensitization with weekly scalp DPC. The study extracted total RNA from unfractionated whole blood. TCRdb independently ran MiXCR on the RACE reads; one entry per CDR3 protein. This table holds more than 35,000 distinct CDR3 sequences, 5.5% to 7.5% found once. Sequencing was performed on whole blood, taken in connection with sensitization to the hapten diphenylcyclopropenone (DPC). Every receptor here comes from a woman younger than 45 with alopecia areata. Some clones in this sample may be carry-over from other donors' samples.

In its sample, this clonotype was seen many times. The J gene is TRBJ1-2, the V gene TRBV6-2 or TRBV6-3; D not resolved. CDR3 length: 15 amino acids. The germline CDR1 and CDR2 sequences are MNHEY and SVGEGT. V was trimmed by 2 bases and J by 2 bases, leaving 12 bases between them. This CDR3 reads CASSYMSINNYGYTF. CDR3 sequence (DNA): TGTGCCAGCAGTTACATGTCCATAAACAACTATGGCTACACCTTC.

This clonotype was counted ten times or more. Written as DNA, the CDR3 is TGTGCCAGCAGCCCACGGTTGAGGGAGCTGTTTTTT. Translated: CASSPRLRELFF. The chain carries TRBV7-2 and TRBJ2-2; D uncertain. V was clipped by 5 bases and J by 9 bases, with 10 bases between them. The germline gives CDR1 SGHTA, CDR2 FQGNSA. The CDR3 is 12 amino acids.

This clonotype occurred many times. The chain carries TRBV27 and TRBJ2-6, with TRBD1 as a possible D gene (6 bases). This CDR3 is 16 amino acids long. V dropped 6 bases and J dropped 5 bases, with 17 bases sitting between them. Germline lookup yields CDR1 MNHEY and CDR2 SMNVEV (reference sequence). CDR3 DNA sequence: TGTGCCAGCAGACACACCAGGGACATCTGGGCCAACGTCCTGACTTTC. Its translation is CASRHTRDIWANVLTF.

This chain joins TRBV28 and TRBJ1-4, with 8 positions matching TRBD1. CDR3 length equals 16 residues. Germline V gene sequence: CDR1 MDHEN, CDR2 SYDVKM. Losses at the gene ends were 3 bases for V and 7 bases for J; bases not matched to a gene: 10. This CDR3 reads CASSFPRTGSLEKLFF. For the CDR3, the DNA is TGTGCCAGCAGTTTTCCGAGGACAGGGTCCCTTGAAAAACTGTTTTTT.

The rearrangement joins TRBV12-3 or TRBV12-4 to TRBJ1-6, with 9 bases lining up with TRBD1. This CDR3 has 15 residues. V lost 6 bases to trimming and J lost 7 bases; unmatched junction nucleotides: 7. The CDR3 reads CASRGDRAGNSPLHF. The CDR3 nucleotides read TGTGCCAGCAGAGGGGACAGGGCTGGGAATTCACCCCTCCACTTT.

Many counts were recorded for this clonotype. The chain employs TRBV7-6 and TRBJ2-3; 7 bases fit TRBD2. CDR1 is SGHVS and CDR2 is FNYEAQ in the germline V gene. Trimming took 1 base from V and 1 from J; bases not matched to a gene: 5. The length of the CDR3 is 16 residues. The CDR3 nucleotides are TGTGCCAGCAGCTTAGTTCGGAGCGGGGGCACAGATACGCAGTATTTT. Residues: CASSLVRSGGTDTQYF.

This chain links TRBV20-1 with TRBJ1-4, with D maybe TRBD1 (5 bases). Germline CDR1 DFQATT, CDR2 SNEGSKA (reference sequence). The CDR3 runs 13 residues. V lost 3 bases and J 7 bases, leaving 12 bases between the germline ends. The chain's CDR3 is CSARPGRREKLFF. The DNA for the CDR3 is TGCAGTGCTAGGCCGGGGCGCCGTGAAAAACTGTTTTTT.

In this sample, this clonotype turned up many times. The chain uses TRBV28 and TRBJ1-5; the D gene is possibly TRBD1 (6 bases). Trimming took off 2 bases at V and 4 bases at J, with 6 bases between the two ends. The length of the CDR3 is 13 residues. Germline loops: CDR1 MDHEN, CDR2 SYDVKM. CDR3 DNA: TGTGCCAGCAGTTTAACAGGGAATCAGCCCCAGCATTTT. Its protein product is CASSLTGNQPQHF.

At least ten counts were recorded for this clonotype. This sequence joins TRBV15 and TRBJ2-2; a weak D match, TRBD2 (5 bases). The V gene lost 1 base and the J gene lost 2 bases, with 11 bases spanning the gap. Germline CDR1 is LNHNV and CDR2 is YYDKDF (reference sequence). The CDR3 runs to 16 residues. In DNA form, the CDR3 reads TGTGCCACCAGCAGAGGGGCGGGTATAAACACCGGGGAGCTGTTTTTT. Its protein product is CATSRGAGINTGELFF.

This clonotype was detected ten times or more. This chain connects TRBV7-2 to TRBJ2-1; 10 nucleotides match TRBD2. Per germline, CDR1 SGHTA and CDR2 FQGNSA. Trimming took 4 bases from V and 9 from J; bases not matched to a gene: 9. The CDR3 is made up of 15 amino acids. The CDR3 reads CASSSRLAGEGEQFF. CDR3 bases: TGTGCCAGCAGCTCCCGGCTAGCGGGGGAGGGTGAGCAGTTCTTC.

This chain links TRBV19 with TRBJ2-1; D is possibly TRBD1 or TRBD2 (5 bases each). Germline V lookup: CDR1 LNHDA, CDR2 SQIVND (reference sequence). This CDR3 is built from 14 residues. Between the trimmed V and J ends, which lost 1 base and 8 bases, there was a span of 12 bases. The CDR3 here is CASSIGTRGDEQFF. The CDR3 DNA reads as TGTGCCAGTAGTATAGGAACGAGGGGAGATGAGCAGTTCTTC.

This clonotype was counted ten times or more. The V and J genes are TRBV6-1 and TRBJ2-7; no definite D call. The CDR3 consists of 14 residues. Per the germline V gene, CDR1 is MNHNS and CDR2 is SASEGT. V was clipped by 7 bases and J by 2 bases, with 15 bases between them. For the CDR3, the DNA is TGTGCCAGCAAGCGTGGTCAGGATACCTACGAGCAGTACTTC. Its translation is CASKRGQDTYEQYF.

This chain connects TRBV30 to TRBJ1-6; 9 bases map to TRBD1. The germline gives CDR1 GTSNPN, CDR2 SVGIG (reference sequence). The J segment lost 5 bases and the V segment lost 3 bases, leaving 8 bases of the junction unmatched. The CDR3 is 16 residues long. The CDR3 here is CAWRVTGGADNSPLHF. The DNA of the CDR3 is TGTGCCTGGAGGGTAACAGGGGGCGCGGATAATTCACCCCTCCACTTT. The complete variable domain, with remaining parts taken from reference TRBV30 and TRBJ1-6, reads SQTIHQWPATLVQPVGSPLSLECTVEGTSNPNLYWYRQAAGRGLQLLFYSVGIGQISSEVPQNLSASRPQDRQFILSSKKLLLSDSGFYLCAWRVTGGADNSPLHFGNGTRLTVT.

In its sample, this clonotype was seen many times. The chain links TRBV29-1 to TRBJ2-3, with D hard to call. The CDR3 totals 12 residues. Looked up from germline, CDR1 is SQVTM and CDR2 is ANQGSEA. V lost 7 bases and J lost 6, with 14 bases in between. As DNA, the CDR3 is TGCAGCGCCGGAAAGCTTGGGGATACGCAGTATTTT. Protein: CSAGKLGDTQYF.

This clonotype was found many times. The chain is built from TRBV7-2 and TRBJ1-6, with D possibly being TRBD1 (5 bases). V lost 0 bases and J lost 9, with 9 bases in between. The CDR3 is 14 amino acids. CDR1 is SGHTA and CDR2 is FQGNSA in the germline V gene. CDR3 loop: CASSLAGAPSPLHF. In DNA form, the CDR3 reads TGTGCCAGCAGCTTAGCAGGGGCTCCTTCACCCCTCCACTTT.

This clonotype appeared many times. V is TRBV5-1 and J is TRBJ2-3; the D is unclear. Germline-derived CDR1 and CDR2 are SGHRS and YFSETQ. Between the trimmed V and J ends, which lost 0 bases and 6 bases, there was a span of 8 bases. This CDR3 spans 13 amino acids. The CDR3 coding sequence is TGCGCCAGCAGCTTGGCCGGGCGGGATACGCAGTATTTT. It specifies CASSLAGRDTQYF.

The J gene is TRBJ1-1, the V gene TRBV25-1; tentative D call: TRBD1 (5 bases). The CDR3 extends over 16 amino acids. Germline V gives CDR1 MGHDK, CDR2 SYGVNS. Trimming stripped 2 bases from V and 1 base from J, with 14 bases between. CDR3 amino acids: CASSELETDWNTEAFF. The CDR3 coding sequence is TGTGCCAGCAGTGAACTTGAGACAGACTGGAACACTGAAGCTTTCTTT.